This T cell receptor beta chain was recorded in a study of shared clonotypes between healthy human individuals. Overall study findings and caveats: With a handful of donors compared, roughly 4.9% of naive CD4 clonotypes were shared.

The naive CD8 population came from CD45RO-negative cells selected for CCR7, without terminally differentiated effector memory CD45RA+ cells. Repertoires were generated with immunoSEQ multiplex PCR, while TCRdb's copy carries only in-frame clones and drops some. The sample carries roughly 2,000,000 clones, approximately 94% recorded once. CDR1 is MNHNS, CDR2 SASEGT, per germline. CDR3 length: 15 residues. Trimming shortened V by 7 bases and J by 0 bases, and 13 bases separated the two germline ends. A word on this clone: The antigen is not known.

Sequenced: naive CD8+ T cells sorted from blood. This TCR came from a man between 18 and 35 years old in good health. The chain joins TRBV6-1 to TRBJ1-5; D ambiguous. CDR3 bases: TGTGCCAGCACCCAGAGGAAAAATAGCAATCAGCCCCAGCATTTT. Translated, it gives CASTQRKNSNQPQHF.